Below, 15 T cell receptor beta chains from the same sample are listed, as sequenced in a study of T cell responses to AZD1222 COVID-19 vaccine. Generated by immunoSEQ multiplex PCR, the TCRdb table keeps only in-frame clones and is missing some. The sample includes about 56,000 clones, around 80% seen only once; the top ten take approximately 5.2%. Sample: peripheral blood, taken 28 days after the second AZD1222 dose. The receptor source for this set is an adult who received the AZD1222 COVID-19 vaccine.

The chain links TRBV6-5 to TRBJ1-6; 8 nucleotides line up with TRBD1. V gave up 3 bases and J gave up 9 bases; unmatched junction bases: 7. The CDR3 is made up of 15 amino acids. Per germline, CDR1 MNHEY and CDR2 SVGAGI. The CDR3 spells CASSYKAGQVSPLHF. The CDR3 DNA follows: TGTGCCAGCAGTTATAAGGCGGGACAGGTTTCACCCCTCCACTTT.

J is TRBJ1-3 and V is TRBV28; a weak D match, TRBD1 (5 bases). This CDR3 has 14 residues. Germline V gene sequence: CDR1 MDHEN, CDR2 SYDVKM. V lost 2 bases to trimming and J lost 4 bases, with 9 bases between them. Written as DNA, the CDR3 is TGTGCCAGCAGTTTAAATGGGGCCGGAAACACCATATATTTT. It specifies CASSLNGAGNTIYF.

The CDR3 spells CASSVGRELYQETQYF. Written as DNA, the CDR3 is TGTGCCAGCAGCGTAGGCAGGGAACTGTACCAAGAGACCCAGTACTTC. This rearrangement joins TRBV9 to TRBJ2-5, with D possibly being TRBD1 (5 bases). V gave up 0 bases and J gave up 0 bases, with 12 bases separating them. Germline V gene sequence: CDR1 SGDLS, CDR2 YYNGEE. The CDR3 totals 16 residues.

The chain joins TRBV5-5 to TRBJ2-7; D not resolved. Between the trimmed V and J ends, which lost 0 bases and 3 bases, there was a span of 7 bases. Germline CDR1 SGHKS, CDR2 YYEKEE (reference sequence). This CDR3 contains 13 residues. As DNA, the CDR3 is TGTGCCAGCAGCTTGGAAGCATTCTACGAGCAGTACTTC. It is translated as CASSLEAFYEQYF.

The gene calls are TRBV6-5 and TRBJ1-6; TRBD1 matches 7 bases. The germline CDR1 and CDR2 sequences are MNHEY and SVGAGI. V was clipped by 8 bases and J by 11 bases; unmatched bases: 12. The CDR3 is made up of 14 amino acids. The CDR3 coding sequence is TGTGCCAGCGGTCACACAGGGGTGAGAACACCCCTCCACTTT. Amino acid sequence: CASGHTGVRTPLHF.

This clone appeared a single time. The chain employs TRBV10-3 and TRBJ2-7; 8 bases align to TRBD2. CDR3 length equals 14 residues. CDR1 is ENHRY and CDR2 is SYGVKD in the germline V gene. With 3 bases clipped from V and 5 bases from J, the junction kept 6 bases outside the gene matches. The CDR3 here is CAISDSSGSDEQYF. The CDR3 DNA follows: TGTGCCATCAGTGATTCGAGCGGGAGTGACGAGCAGTACTTC.

Points on this clone: In the same sample, other DNA sequences code for this CDR3. The J gene is TRBJ1-5, the V gene TRBV5-1, with D hard to call. V lost 2 bases and J lost 1, with 7 bases in between. Germline CDR1 reads SGHRS; CDR2 reads YFSETQ. The length of the CDR3 is 14 residues. The chain's CDR3 is CASSFGGSNQPQHF. For the CDR3, the DNA is TGCGCCAGCAGCTTCGGAGGGAGCAATCAGCCCCAGCATTTT.

This clone was seen a few times. V usage is TRBV30 and J usage is TRBJ2-7, with D possibly matching TRBD1 (6 bases). Trimming removed 1 base at V and 2 bases at J, with 12 bases between. Germline V gives CDR1 GTSNPN, CDR2 SVGIG (reference sequence). The CDR3 has 14 amino acids. CDR3 sequence (DNA): TGTGCCTGGAGTGGGCCCCGGACAGCCTACGAGCAGTACTTC. Its translation is CAWSGPRTAYEQYF.

The genes are TRBV28 and TRBJ2-2; TRBD2 is a possible D gene (5 bases). V lost 7 bases and J 0 bases, leaving 18 bases between the germline ends. Germline V gene data show CDR1 as MDHEN and CDR2 as SYDVKM. This CDR3 has 17 amino acids. The DNA of the CDR3 is TGTGCCAGCATAGATCGGGGATTTCGGTCGAACACCGGGGAGCTGTTTTTT. It yields the protein CASIDRGFRSNTGELFF.

J is TRBJ2-2 and V is TRBV5-4, with TRBD2 matching 10 bases. V was clipped by 2 bases and J by 5 bases; unmatched bases: 9. The germline V gene has CDR1 SGHNT and CDR2 YYREEE (reference sequence). CDR3 length equals 17 residues. CDR3 DNA: TGTGCCAGCAGCTTCGGAGCTAGCGGGAGAGGTACCGGGGAGCTGTTTTTT. The encoded protein is CASSFGASGRGTGELFF.

The gene calls are TRBV10-3 and TRBJ2-1; TRBD1 or TRBD2 may be the D gene (5 bases each). V was clipped by 3 bases and J by 5 bases, with 11 bases between them. The CDR3 runs to 14 residues. Germline assignment: CDR1 ENHRY and CDR2 SYGVKD. CDR3 bases: TGTGCCATCAGTGATCGGCAGGGACACAATGAGCAGTTCTTC. It encodes CAISDRQGHNEQFF.

Only one count was recorded for this clone. The chain is built from TRBV12-3 or TRBV12-4 and TRBJ1-5, with D hard to call. Trimming took 8 bases from V and 4 from J, leaving 9 bases between them. The CDR3 loop spans 12 amino acids. Written as DNA, the CDR3 is TGTGCCAGCCAAAGGGATAATCAGCCCCAGCATTTT. Protein product: CASQRDNQPQHF.

CDR3 sequence: CASSESMSDYNSPLHF. Written as DNA, the CDR3 is TGCGCCAGCAGTGAGTCAATGTCAGATTATAATTCACCCCTCCACTTT. The chain has TRBV10-2 and TRBJ1-6; unclear D gene. The germline CDR1 and CDR2 sequences are WSHSY and SAAADI. The V end was cut by 0 bases, the J end by 4 bases, with 10 bases between. This CDR3 has 16 residues.

The V and J genes are TRBV5-1 and TRBJ1-2, with a possible D match to TRBD1 (6 bases). V dropped 0 bases and J dropped 7 bases, with 13 bases sitting between them. Germline assignment: CDR1 SGHRS and CDR2 YFSETQ. The CDR3 totals 14 residues. CDR3 coding DNA: TGCGCCAGCAGCTTGGCAGGGGCTGATGGTGGCTACACCTTC. Residues: CASSLAGADGGYTF.

The V and J genes are TRBV6-2 or TRBV6-3 and TRBJ1-1; D uncertain. The CDR3 loop spans 14 amino acids. Trimming removed 6 bases from V and 2 bases from J, with 13 bases in between. Germline CDR1 MNHEY, CDR2 SVGEGT. The CDR3 is CASSPLDENTEAFF. CDR3 nucleotides: TGTGCCAGCAGCCCCCTCGACGAAAACACTGAAGCTTTCTTT.